A single sample gave rise to the 11 T cell receptor beta chains below, sequenced in a study of shared clonotypes between healthy human individuals. Positive CCR7 selection of CD45RO-negative cells yielded the naive CD8 cells, and terminally differentiated effector memory CD45RA+ cells were excluded. TCRdb's copy holds only in-frame clones and misses some; the assay was immunoSEQ multiplex PCR. This sample has about 2 million clones, with about 95% found just once. Specimen: naive CD8+ T cells sorted from blood. The receptors were gathered from a man between 18 and 29 years old in good health.

The J gene is TRBJ2-1, the V gene TRBV5-1; 13 bases fit TRBD2. Germline-derived CDR1 and CDR2 are SGHRS and YFSETQ. Losses at the gene ends were 4 bases for V and 4 bases for J; bases not matched to a gene: 8. The CDR3 contains 17 residues. CDR3 nucleotides: TGCGCCAGCAGCCGGGGGACTAGCGGGACCTATTACAATGAGCAGTTCTTC. This encodes CASSRGTSGTYYNEQFF.

The rearrangement joins TRBV19 to TRBJ1-5; 10 positions match TRBD1. V trimming: 7 bases; J trimming: 6 bases; junction bases outside the gene matches: 9. Germline V CDR1 and CDR2: LNHDA, SQIVND (reference sequence). The CDR3 is 15 residues long. CDR3 in amino acids: CASNEVGTGVQPQHF. In DNA form, the CDR3 reads TGTGCCAGTAATGAGGTCGGGACAGGGGTTCAGCCCCAGCATTTT.

Worth noting for this clone: The same CDR3 arises from other DNA sequences in this sample as well. This chain joins TRBV4-2 and TRBJ2-3; 11 nucleotides agree with TRBD2. Trimming cost V 0 bases and J 1 base; bases outside gene matches: 0. CDR3 length: 16 amino acids. Looked up from germline, CDR1 is LGHNA and CDR2 is YNFKEQ. The CDR3, as DNA: TGTGCCAGCAGCCAAGAACTAGCGGGAGGCACAGATACGCAGTATTTT. This codes for CASSQELAGGTDTQYF.

The CDR3 nucleotides read TGTGCCAGCAGTCTGCTCAGCACAGATACGCAGTATTTT. It encodes CASSLLSTDTQYF. The rearrangement uses TRBV6-6 and TRBJ2-3; D not resolved. This CDR3 is built from 13 residues. Germline V gives CDR1 MNHNY, CDR2 SVGAGI (reference sequence). V was shortened by 5 bases and J by 0 bases, with 6 bases between the two germline ends.

This rearrangement joins TRBV28 to TRBJ2-7, with 8 bases matching TRBD2. Germline values: CDR1 MDHEN, CDR2 SYDVKM. J was trimmed by 4 bases and V by 7 bases; bases with no gene match: 9. The CDR3 is 14 residues long. CDR3 sequence: CASNPAGAGYEQYF. CDR3 coding DNA: TGTGCCAGCAACCCAGCGGGGGCCGGGTACGAGCAGTACTTC.

V and J are TRBV5-6 and TRBJ2-5, with D perhaps given as TRBD1 or TRBD2 (6 bases each). Trimming removed 0 bases from V and 2 bases from J, with 14 bases in between. The CDR3 loop spans 16 amino acids. Germline V gives CDR1 SGHDT, CDR2 YYEEEE. In DNA, the CDR3 is TGTGCCAGCAGCTTGGAATATCGGGGGCCGCAAGAGACCCAGTACTTC. Protein product: CASSLEYRGPQETQYF. Filled out from reference TRBV5-6 and TRBJ2-5, the complete variable domain reads DAGVTQSPTHLIKTRGQQVTLRCSPKSGHDTVSWYQQALGQGPQFIFQYYEEEERQRGNFPDRFSGHQFPNYSSELNVNALLLGDSALYLCASSLEYRGPQETQYFGPGTRLLVL.

The chain joins TRBV4-2 to TRBJ2-3, with TRBD2 identical over 15 bases. Germline lookup yields CDR1 LGHNA and CDR2 YNFKEQ. CDR3 length: 19 amino acids. Trimming cost V 0 bases and J 4 bases; bases outside gene matches: 8. The CDR3 coding sequence is TGTGCCAGCAGCCAAGATCACCCCGGACTAGCGGGGGGGCCAGATACGCAGTATTTT. It translates to CASSQDHPGLAGGPDTQYF.

The chain uses TRBV18 and TRBJ1-1, with 7 positions matching TRBD1. The CDR3 covers 20 residues. After removal of 1 base from V and 0 bases from J, the junction contained 17 bases not matched to a gene. The germline V gene has CDR1 KGHSH and CDR2 LQKENI. The CDR3 is CASSPRPGTASETLNTEAFF. DNA for the CDR3: TGTGCCAGCTCACCACGTCCCGGGACAGCGAGCGAAACTCTGAACACTGAAGCTTTCTTT.

This clone showed up just once. CDR3 nucleotides: TGTGCCATCATTTCGGACAGGGGCTCCTACGAGCAGTACTTC. It translates to CAIISDRGSYEQYF. This rearrangement joins TRBV10-3 to TRBJ2-7; 9 nucleotides match TRBD1. CDR3 length: 14 amino acids. V shed 7 bases and J 0 bases; nucleotides not matched to a gene: 4. Germline V gene sequence: CDR1 ENHRY, CDR2 SYGVKD.

The rearrangement links TRBV13 to TRBJ1-6, with 7 bases fitting TRBD1. CDR1 is PRHDT and CDR2 is FYEKMQ in the germline V gene (reference sequence). The CDR3 consists of 14 residues. The trim removed 2 bases at V and 8 bases at J, leaving 3 bases unmatched. CDR3 nucleotides: TGTGCCAGCAGCTTAAAGGGGGCCGATTCACCCCTCCACTTT. Amino acid sequence: CASSLKGADSPLHF.

V gene TRBV9 combines with J gene TRBJ1-6, with a weak D call TRBD1 (5 bases). The V gene's germline CDR1 is SGDLS and CDR2 YYNGEE. This CDR3 comprises 15 residues. The V gene lost 1 base and the J gene lost 6 bases, with 11 bases spanning the gap. Written as DNA, the CDR3 is TGTGCCAGCAGCGTATGGGGGGACCTTAATTCACCCCTCCACTTT. This translates into CASSVWGDLNSPLHF.